This T cell receptor (beta chain) was retrieved from a study of blood T cell repertoires in COVID-19. Study-level information: The cDNA or gDNA used as material had been derived from T cells, B-cell-depleted T cells, or PBMCs.

V was trimmed by 5 bases and J by 5 bases, leaving 9 bases between them. The CDR3 spans 13 residues. Germline CDR1 is LNHDA and CDR2 is SQIVND (reference sequence). Per the original data handling: Reference gene primer amplification gave nucleated cell count estimates. TCRdb's copy holds only in-frame clones and misses some; the assay was immunoSEQ multiplex PCR. D and trimming were read from the DNA, whereas the V and J calls and clone size are those reported in that table. The sample lists 150,000 to 200,000 clones; about 81% were seen once. The chain recombines TRBV19 with TRBJ1-4, with unresolved D. The TCR was taken from a woman aged 80 or older with COVID-19, enrolled during active disease. The specimen sequenced was peripheral blood. CDR3 coding DNA: TGTGCCAGTAGTCGGAGTACGAATGAAAAACTGTTTTTT. Its protein product is CASSRSTNEKLFF.